This TCR beta chain was profiled in a study of shared clonotypes between healthy human individuals (dated by TCRdb to 2020 to 2022). Notes on the research overall: A few men and a couple of women, aged 18 to 49 years, made up the cohort. For each donor, CD4 naive and CD4 memory were each run on three plates, CD8 naive on two plates, and CD8 memory on one plate. To estimate repertoire size and how much clonotypes are shared between individuals, the study performed deep sequencing of blood TCR repertoires from about 5 healthy adults. Different laboratories and diverse techniques were used to prepare libraries and sequence TCR repertoires, to increase sequencing depth and limit assay-specific biases. Each donor's leukapheresis produced roughly between roughly 0.85 and 9.5 billion PBMCs.

Counted from cysteine to phenylalanine, this CDR3 has 15 amino acids. Only the CDR3 part of the read is kept: 45 bases, read in frame from the first base. This clone has more than one count but fewer than ten. This clone's antigen is unknown. Base qualities were left out, and no much larger clone turns up one base away. Paper-wide results and their limitations: Naive subsets generally had larger estimated clonotype richness than memory subsets. Based on pairwise subsampling, the degree of clonotype sharing among donors was expected to be affected by sequencing depth. Even with the large sequencing depth, rarefaction of the sorted-subset datasets indicated that sequencing was incomplete. The small number of donors limited the genetic and exposure-history diversity represented. Sampling was restricted to blood, and TCR repertoires in tissue are likely to differ from TCR repertoires in blood. Across four donors, approximately 4.9% of naive CD4, roughly 3.5% of naive CD8, roughly 2.2% of memory CD4, and 0.4% of memory CD8 clonotypes were shared. Compared with non-shared clonotypes, clonotypes shared by all four sorted-subset donors had higher generation probabilities.

Donors were healthy HIV-negative adults with no recently reported acute infections or vaccinations. Every donor was a Caucasian adult living in Nashville, Tennessee, USA. CD4+ T cells were enriched by magnetic negative selection, after which naive cells were positively selected on CD45RA and the negative fraction was taken as the memory subset. Blood was collected by leukapheresis, and PBMCs were isolated by Ficoll-Histopaque density gradient centrifugation and then cryopreserved in liquid nitrogen vapor phase. Analytical flow cytometry was used to check the purity and quantity of each magnetically sorted T cell population. Genomic DNA was isolated from each sorted fraction and quantified by UV absorbance on a Nanodrop 2000c. Using the deep immunoSEQ assay, multiplex PCR amplified TCR CDR3 regions from genomic DNA. Extracted genomic DNA from each cell subset was spread evenly across all wells of several immunoSEQ 96-well plates, with each plate serving as a replicate. For sorted subsets, 200 to 250 ng of genomic DNA, equivalent to tens of thousands of T cell genomes, went into each replicate PCR. Purified libraries were quantified with a Qubit 3.0 fluorometer, sized on a Bioanalyzer 2100, and re-quantified with the KAPA Library Quantification kit. Each immunoSEQ 96-well plate was sequenced on its own single-read 150-cycle Illumina NextSeq 550 flow cell. On the study's bioinformatics: Because the immunoSEQ output included only junctional sequences and no quality scores, the filtering could not be the same as the filtering used for full-length reads. To assign V/J genes and CDR3, sequences were annotated using PyIR, a Python wrapper for IgBLAST v1.9, with IMGT germline references. Reads with weak V/J assignments (E-value above 1e-6), missing CDR3, stop codons, out-of-frame junctions, or ambiguous translated residues were removed. V3J clonotypes were defined by identical inferred V gene, J gene, and CDR3 amino acid sequence. The percentage overlap between two repertoires was calculated by dividing the number of shared unique clonotypes by the size of the smaller repertoire. Richness of each repertoire was evaluated using RTK rarefaction, the Chao1 estimator, and Recon v2.1 estimates of unobserved clonotypes. OLGA was used to compute generation probabilities for all TCRbeta clonotypes that the gDNA method yielded from a few donors. TCRdb carries this immuneACCESS record with in-frame sequences only. Its versions omit some clonotypes, under half of them owing to an unresolved V gene in the studies checked, with the rest unexplained. That table is the source of V, J and clone size, and D and trimming were worked out from the DNA. The sample contains fewer than 400,000 clones, around 72% of them found a single time. The top ten hold 10% of the sample.

The rearranged segments are TRBV21-1 and TRBJ1-4; TRBD1, the table's D call, was not compared with the DNA. TRBV21-1 is a documented pseudogene. This clonotype was sampled from a man in his thirties or forties in good health. Material for sequencing was memory CD4+ T cells sorted from blood. The cell subset or site label on this specimen signifies: CD45RA-negative fraction. The DNA is as follows: TGTGCCAGCAGCTCTCGGACAGGGAAAAAGGAAAAACTGTTTTTT. Its protein reads: CASSSRTGKKEKLFF.